The entry that follows covers one T cell receptor beta chain sequence. Its antigen remains unknown. The data were obtained in a study of vaccination and CD4 T cells after COVID-19. In the study overall: Control wells got either CEFX epitopes, HIV-1 Nef peptides, or no peptide at all.

V gave up 2 bases and J gave up 9 bases, with 8 bases separating them. CDR3 length: 12 amino acids. Germline V gene sequence: CDR1 DFQATT, CDR2 SNEGSKA (reference sequence). Cultured CD4+ T cell DNA was sequenced using the Oncomine TCR Beta short-read assay. MiXCR was run by TCRdb on the PCR reads, yielding one entry per CDR3 protein. Here the sample spans about 20,000 distinct CDR3 sequences, around 52% being singletons. Regarding treatment: roughly 11-day PBMC culture with coronavirus spike peptide pools or control peptides (ViraFEST assay). ViraFEST expanded antigen-specific T cells with peptide pools, then sequenced TCRs. There were positive PCR dates ranging from March to December 2020, all predating US Alpha, Beta and Delta variants. These CD4+ T cells came from roughly 10-day cultures by negative selection.

The origin of this receptor is a human donor who had recovered from COVID-19. This chain joins TRBV20-1 and TRBJ1-6; D is possibly TRBD1 (5 bases). Sequences were obtained from CD4+ T cells from blood, cultured in vitro. CDR3 bases: TGCAGTGCTAGACGGGGGACTTCACCCCTCCACTTT. Its translation: CSARRGTSPLHF.